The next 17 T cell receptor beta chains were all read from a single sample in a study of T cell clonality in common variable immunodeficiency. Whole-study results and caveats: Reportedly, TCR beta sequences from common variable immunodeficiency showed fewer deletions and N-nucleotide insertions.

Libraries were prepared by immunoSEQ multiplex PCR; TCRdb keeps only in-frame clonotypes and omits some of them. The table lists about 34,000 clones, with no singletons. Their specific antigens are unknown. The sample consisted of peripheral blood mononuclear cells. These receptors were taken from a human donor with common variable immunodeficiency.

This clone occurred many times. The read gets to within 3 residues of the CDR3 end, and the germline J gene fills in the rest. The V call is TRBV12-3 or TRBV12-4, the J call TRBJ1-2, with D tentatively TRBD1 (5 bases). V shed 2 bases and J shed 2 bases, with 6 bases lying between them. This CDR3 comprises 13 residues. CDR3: CASSLPGNYGYTF. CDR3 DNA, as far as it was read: TGTGCCAGCAGTTTACCAGGGAACTATGGC.

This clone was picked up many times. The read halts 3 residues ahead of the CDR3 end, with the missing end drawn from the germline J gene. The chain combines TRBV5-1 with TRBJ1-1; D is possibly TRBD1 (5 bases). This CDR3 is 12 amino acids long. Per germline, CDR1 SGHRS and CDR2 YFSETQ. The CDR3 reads CASSLQGARAFF. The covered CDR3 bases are TGCGCCAGCAGCTTGCAAGGGGCCAGA.

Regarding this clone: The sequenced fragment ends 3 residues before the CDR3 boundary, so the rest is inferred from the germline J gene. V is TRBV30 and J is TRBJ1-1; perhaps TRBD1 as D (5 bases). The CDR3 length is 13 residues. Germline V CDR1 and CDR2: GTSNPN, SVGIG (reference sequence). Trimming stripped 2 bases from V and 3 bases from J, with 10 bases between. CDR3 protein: CAWSPGGYTEAFF. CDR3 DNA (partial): TGTGCCTGGAGTCCCGGGGGGTACACTGAA.

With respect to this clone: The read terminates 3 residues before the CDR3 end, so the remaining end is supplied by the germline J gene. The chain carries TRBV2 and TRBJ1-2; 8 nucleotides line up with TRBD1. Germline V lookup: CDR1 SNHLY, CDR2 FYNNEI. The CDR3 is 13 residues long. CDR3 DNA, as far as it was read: TGTGCCAGCAGTGCAGGACAGGGCAGAGGC. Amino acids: CASSAGQGRG. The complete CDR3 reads CASSAGQGRGYTF.

CDR3 amino acids: CAWRQTGAANYGYTF. CDR3 DNA (partial): TGTGCCTGGAGGCAAACAGGAGCCGCTAACTATGGC. The gene calls are TRBV30 and TRBJ1-2, with a tentative D call TRBD1 (5 bases). The CDR3 end is not reached by the read, which stops 3 residues before it; the germline J gene fills it in. This CDR3 is built from 15 residues. V gave up 3 bases and J gave up 0 bases, with 14 bases separating them. Germline V gene data show CDR1 as GTSNPN and CDR2 as SVGIG (reference sequence).

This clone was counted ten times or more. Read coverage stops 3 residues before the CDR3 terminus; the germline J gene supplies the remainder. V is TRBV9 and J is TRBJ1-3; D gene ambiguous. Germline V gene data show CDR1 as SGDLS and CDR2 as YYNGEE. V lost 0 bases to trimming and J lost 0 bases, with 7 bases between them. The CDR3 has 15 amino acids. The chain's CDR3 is CASSVESSSGNTIYF. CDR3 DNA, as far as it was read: TGTGCCAGCAGCGTAGAATCTTCCTCTGGAAACACC. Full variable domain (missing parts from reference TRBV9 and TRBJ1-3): DSGVTQTPKHLITATGQRVTLRCSPRSGDLSVYWYQQSLDQGLQFLIQYYNGEERAKGNILERFSAQQFPDLHSELNLSSLELGDSALYFCASSVESSSGNTIYFGEGSWLTVV.

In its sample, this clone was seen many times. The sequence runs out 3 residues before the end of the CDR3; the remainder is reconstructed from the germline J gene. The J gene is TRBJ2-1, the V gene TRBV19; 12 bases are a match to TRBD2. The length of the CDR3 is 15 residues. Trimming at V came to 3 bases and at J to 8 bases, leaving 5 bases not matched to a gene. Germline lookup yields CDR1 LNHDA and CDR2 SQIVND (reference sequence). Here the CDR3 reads CASSMSTSGSYEQFF. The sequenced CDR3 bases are TGTGCCAGTAGTATGTCGACTAGCGGGAGCTATGAG.

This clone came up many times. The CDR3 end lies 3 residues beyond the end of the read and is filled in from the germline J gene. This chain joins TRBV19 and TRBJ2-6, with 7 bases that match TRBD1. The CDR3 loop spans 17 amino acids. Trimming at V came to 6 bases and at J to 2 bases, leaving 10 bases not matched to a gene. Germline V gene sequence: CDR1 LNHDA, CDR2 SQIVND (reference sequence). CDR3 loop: CASRPTTGSPGANVLTF. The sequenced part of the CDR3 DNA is TGTGCCAGTAGACCGACGACAGGGAGCCCTGGGGCCAACGTC. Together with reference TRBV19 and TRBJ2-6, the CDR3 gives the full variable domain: DGGITQSPKYLFRKEGQNVTLSCEQNLNHDAMYWYRQDPGQGLRLIYYSQIVNDFQKGDIAEGYSVSREKKESFPLTVTSAQKNPTAFYLCASRPTTGSPGANVLTFGAGSRLTVL.

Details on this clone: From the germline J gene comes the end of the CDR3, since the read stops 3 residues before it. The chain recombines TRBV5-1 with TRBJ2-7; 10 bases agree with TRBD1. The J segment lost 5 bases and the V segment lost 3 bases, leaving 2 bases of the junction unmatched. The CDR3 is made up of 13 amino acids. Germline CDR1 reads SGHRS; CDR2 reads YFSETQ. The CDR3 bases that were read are TGCGCCAGCAGCTCGGGACAGGGGAACGAG. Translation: CASSSGQGNE. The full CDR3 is CASSSGQGNEQYF.

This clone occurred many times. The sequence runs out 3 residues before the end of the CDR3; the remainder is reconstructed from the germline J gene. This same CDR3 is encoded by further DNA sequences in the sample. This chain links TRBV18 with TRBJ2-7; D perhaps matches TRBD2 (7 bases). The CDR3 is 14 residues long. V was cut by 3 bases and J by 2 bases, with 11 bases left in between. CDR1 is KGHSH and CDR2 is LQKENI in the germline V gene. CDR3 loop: CASSPPGGPYEQYF. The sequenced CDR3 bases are TGTGCCAGCTCACCCCCGGGGGGCCCCTACGAG.

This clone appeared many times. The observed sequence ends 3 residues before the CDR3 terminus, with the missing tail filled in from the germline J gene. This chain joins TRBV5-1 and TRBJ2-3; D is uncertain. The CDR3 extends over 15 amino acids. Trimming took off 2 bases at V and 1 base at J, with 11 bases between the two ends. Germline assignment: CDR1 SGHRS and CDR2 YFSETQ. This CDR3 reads CASSLNGPGTDTQYF. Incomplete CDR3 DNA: TGCGCCAGCAGCTTAAACGGTCCCGGCACAGATACG.

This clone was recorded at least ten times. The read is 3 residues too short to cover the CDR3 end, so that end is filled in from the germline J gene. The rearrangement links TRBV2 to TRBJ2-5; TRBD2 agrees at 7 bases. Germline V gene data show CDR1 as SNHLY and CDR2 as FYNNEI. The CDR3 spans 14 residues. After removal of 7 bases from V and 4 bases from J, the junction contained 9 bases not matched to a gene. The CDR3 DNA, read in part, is TGTGCCAGCACCGCGGGAGTTTCGGGAGAGACC. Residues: CASTAGVSGET. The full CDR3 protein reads CASTAGVSGETQYF. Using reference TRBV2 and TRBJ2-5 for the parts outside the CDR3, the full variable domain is EPEVTQTPSHQVTQMGQEVILRCVPISNHLYFYWYRQILGQKVEFLVSFYNNEISEKSEIFDDQFSVERPDGSNFTLKIRSTKLEDSAMYFCASTAGVSGETQYFGPGTRLLVL.

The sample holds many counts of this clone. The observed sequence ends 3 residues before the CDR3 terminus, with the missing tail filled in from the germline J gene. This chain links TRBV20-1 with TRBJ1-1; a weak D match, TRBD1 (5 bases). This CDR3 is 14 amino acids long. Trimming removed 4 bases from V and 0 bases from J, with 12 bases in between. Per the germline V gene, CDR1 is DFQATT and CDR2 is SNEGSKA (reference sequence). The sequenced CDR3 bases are TGCAGTGCTATCGTTTCAGGGATGAACACTGAA. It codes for CSAIVSGMNTE. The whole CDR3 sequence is CSAIVSGMNTEAFF.

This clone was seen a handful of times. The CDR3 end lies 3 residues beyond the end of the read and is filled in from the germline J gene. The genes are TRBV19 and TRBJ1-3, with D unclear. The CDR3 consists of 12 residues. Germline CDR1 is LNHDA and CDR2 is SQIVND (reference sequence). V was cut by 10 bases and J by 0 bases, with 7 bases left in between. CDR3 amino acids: CATQSSGNTIYF. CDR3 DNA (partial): TGTGCCACTCAGTCCTCTGGAAACACC.

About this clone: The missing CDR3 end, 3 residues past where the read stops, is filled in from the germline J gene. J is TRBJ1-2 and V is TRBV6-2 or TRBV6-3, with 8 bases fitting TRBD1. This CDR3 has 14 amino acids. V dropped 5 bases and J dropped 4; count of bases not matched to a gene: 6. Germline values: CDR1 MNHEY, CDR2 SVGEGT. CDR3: CASSTGQGGYGYTF. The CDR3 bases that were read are TGTGCCAGCAGTACCGGACAGGGAGGCTATGGC.

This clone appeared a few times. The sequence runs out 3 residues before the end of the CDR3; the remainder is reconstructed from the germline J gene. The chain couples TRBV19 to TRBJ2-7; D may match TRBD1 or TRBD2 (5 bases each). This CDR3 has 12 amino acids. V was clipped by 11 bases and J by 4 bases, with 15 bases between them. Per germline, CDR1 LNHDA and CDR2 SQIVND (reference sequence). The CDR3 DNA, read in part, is TGTGCCGAGGGGCCGTGCGGTTACGAG. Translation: CAEGPCGYE. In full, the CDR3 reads CAEGPCGYEQYF.

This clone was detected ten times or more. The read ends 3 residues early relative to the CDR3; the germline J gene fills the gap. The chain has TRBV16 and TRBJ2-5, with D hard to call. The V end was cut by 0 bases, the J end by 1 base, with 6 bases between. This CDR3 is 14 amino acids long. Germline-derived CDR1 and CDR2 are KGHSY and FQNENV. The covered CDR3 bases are TGTGCCAGCAGCCAATCGAGCCCCCAAGAGACC. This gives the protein CASSQSSPQET. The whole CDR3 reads CASSQSSPQETQYF. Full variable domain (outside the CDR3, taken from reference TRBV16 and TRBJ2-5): GEEVAQTPKHLVRGEGQKAKLYCAPIKGHSYVFWYQQVLKNEFKFLISFQNENVFDETGMPKERFSAKCLPNSPCSLEIQATKLEDSAVYFCASSQSSPQETQYFGPGTRLLVL.